This entry describes one T cell receptor beta chain. The record originates from a study of blood T cell repertoires in COVID-19. On the study more broadly: Acute and convalescent COVID-19 specimens originated in the United States, Italy and Spain.

The data were produced by immunoSEQ multiplex PCR, yet TCRdb's version contains in-frame clones alone and is incomplete. The sample holds about 240,000 clones; approximately 78% are singletons and the top ten take approximately 3.2%. V was shortened by 8 bases and J by 6 bases, with 12 bases between the two germline ends. The CDR3 is 12 residues long. CDR1 and CDR2 (germline): ENHRY, SYGVKD. The rearrangement joins TRBV10-3 to TRBJ2-3; D might be TRBD1 (5 bases). Sample: peripheral blood. The clonotype was recovered from a woman aged 18-35 years with acute or convalescent COVID-19. CDR3 residues: CAIGAPPDTQYF. The CDR3 coding sequence is TGTGCCATCGGGGCCCCCCCCGATACGCAGTATTTT.